The source of this TCR beta chain is a study of T cells expressing NK-cell markers. With regard to this clonotype: Its specificity is not known.

Study-wide points: Among CD8+ T cells from six donors, dominant NKG2C+ clonotypes accounted for roughly 1.0-7.0%.

Each CDR3 protein gets one entry in TCRdb, which reprocessed the 5' RACE reads and gives no DNA. Its listing shows about 440,000 distinct CDR3 sequences. The germline CDR1 and CDR2 sequences are SQVTM and ANQGSEA. CDR3 length: 15 amino acids. The material sequenced was blood T cells: a sorted CD56 or NKG2C T cell subset, CD4+ or CD8+ T cells, or bulk PBMC T cells (not recorded which). The clonotype comes from a woman between 18 and 69 years old in good health. This chain uses TRBV29-1 with TRBJ1-5; lacking DNA, the TRBD1 call made by TCRdb goes unchecked. The CDR3 is CSVQFRGGSNQPQHF.